The rows below give T cell receptor beta chains drawn from one sample of a study of shared clonotypes between healthy human individuals. Profiled with immunoSEQ multiplex PCR; TCRdb holds only in-frame clones, not every one. Among about 680,000 clones listed, about 80% were seen once. Sequencing was performed on memory CD4+ T cells sorted from blood. These receptors all come from a woman aged 25 to 39 in good health. The CDR3 runs from the conserved cysteine through the conserved F or W. The D gene is left open where the match is weak. Some rows have no size entry. The others give once, few or many, or a class for an expanded clone.

V gene: TRBV11-2; clone size: -; D gene: -; J gene: TRBJ1-3; CDR3 DNA: TGTGCCAGCAGCTTAGTTCCAGGGACGGGAAACACCATATATTTT; CDR3 protein: CASSLVPGTGNTIYF
V gene: TRBV5-4; clone size: -; D gene: -; J gene: TRBJ2-7; CDR3 DNA: TGTGCCAGCAGCTTGAGGACGGGCTCCTACGAGCAGTACTTC; CDR3 protein: CASSLRTGSYEQYF
V gene: TRBV23-1; clone size: -; D gene: -; J gene: TRBJ2-5; CDR3 DNA: TGCGCCAGCAGTCATGAGTGGGCTGCAGAGACCCAGTACTTC; CDR3 protein: CASSHEWAAETQYF
V gene: TRBV27; clone size: -; D gene: -; J gene: TRBJ1-1; CDR3 DNA: TGTGCCAGCTTTAGGGGTGGTTGGACTGAAGCTTTCTTT; CDR3 protein: CASFRGGWTEAFF
V gene: TRBV5-1; clone size: once; D gene: TRBD1; J gene: TRBJ2-3; CDR3 DNA: TGCGCCAGCACCTCCGGCGGCAGGGGGACAGATACGCAGTATTTT; CDR3 protein: CASTSGGRGTDTQYF
V gene: TRBV7-9; clone size: -; D gene: -; J gene: TRBJ2-3; CDR3 DNA: TGTGCCAGCAGCTTAGTTGGCCCTAGCACAGATACGCAGTATTTT; CDR3 protein: CASSLVGPSTDTQYF
V gene: TRBV11-2; clone size: -; D gene: -; J gene: TRBJ1-2; CDR3 DNA: TGTGCCAGCAGCTTAGTGGGGCCCGCATATGGCTACACCTTC; CDR3 protein: CASSLVGPAYGYTF
V gene: TRBV28; clone size: -; D gene: -; J gene: TRBJ2-2; CDR3 DNA: TGTGCCAGCAGTTTAGAGTGGCTAGCGAGGAACACCGGGGAGCTGTTTTTT; CDR3 protein: CASSLEWLARNTGELFF
V gene: TRBV5-1; clone size: -; D gene: -; J gene: TRBJ1-3; CDR3 DNA: TGCGCCAGCAGCTCTAGCTGGGGCGTTGGAAACACCATATATTTT; CDR3 protein: CASSSSWGVGNTIYF
V gene: TRBV18; clone size: -; D gene: TRBD2; J gene: TRBJ2-1; CDR3 DNA: TGTGCCAGCTCACCACGGTCGTCTAGCGGGTTGAATGAGCAGTTCTTC; CDR3 protein: CASSPRSSSGLNEQFF
V gene: TRBV6-1; clone size: once; D gene: TRBD2; J gene: TRBJ2-7; CDR3 DNA: TGTGCCAGCAGTGATCCGGGACTAGCAGGACTGTCCTCCTACGAGCAGTACTTC; CDR3 protein: CASSDPGLAGLSSYEQYF
V gene: TRBV12-5; clone size: -; D gene: -; J gene: TRBJ2-7; CDR3 DNA: TGTGCTAGTGCCTTAGTAGTTTCCACCGAGGGGGCCTACGAGCAGTACTTC; CDR3 protein: CASALVVSTEGAYEQYF
V gene: TRBV27; clone size: -; D gene: -; J gene: TRBJ1-1; CDR3 DNA: TGTGCCAGCAGTTTAAAGATTATGAACACTGAAGCTTTCTTT; CDR3 protein: CASSLKIMNTEAFF
V gene: TRBV27; clone size: -; D gene: TRBD1; J gene: TRBJ1-1; CDR3 DNA: TGTGCCAGCAGTCTCCGACAGGGTGGTTCAGCTTTCTTT; CDR3 protein: CASSLRQGGSAFF
V gene: TRBV5-8; clone size: few; D gene: -; J gene: TRBJ1-1; CDR3 DNA: TGTGCCAGCAGCTCCTTGTTGGGGCCAGCTTTCTTT; CDR3 protein: CASSSLLGPAFF
V gene: TRBV10-3; clone size: few; D gene: TRBD1; J gene: TRBJ2-2; CDR3 DNA: TGTGCCATCAAAAGGGGGCGAGATACCGGGGAGCTGTTTTTT; CDR3 protein: CAIKRGRDTGELFF
V gene: TRBV28; clone size: few; D gene: -; J gene: TRBJ1-5; CDR3 DNA: TGTGCCAGCAGTCACTTTCGGTATAGCAATCAGCCCCAGCATTTT; CDR3 protein: CASSHFRYSNQPQHF
V gene: TRBV5-1; clone size: -; D gene: -; J gene: TRBJ1-1; CDR3 DNA: TGCGCCAGCAGCCCGGTCAAGAACACTGAAGCTTTCTTT; CDR3 protein: CASSPVKNTEAFF
V gene: TRBV6-1; clone size: many; D gene: TRBD1; J gene: TRBJ1-5; CDR3 DNA: TGTGCCAGCAGGGGGACAGATTATAGCAATCAGCCCCAGCATTTT; CDR3 protein: CASRGTDYSNQPQHF
V gene: TRBV19; clone size: -; D gene: TRBD2; J gene: TRBJ2-7; CDR3 DNA: TGTGCCAGTAGTCAACCAAGCGGGAGTGCGTACGAGCAGTACTTC; CDR3 protein: CASSQPSGSAYEQYF
V gene: TRBV14; clone size: few; D gene: -; J gene: TRBJ1-2; CDR3 DNA: TGTGCCAGCAGCCCCCAACAGGGAACCTATGGCTACACCTTC; CDR3 protein: CASSPQQGTYGYTF
V gene: TRBV28; clone size: -; D gene: -; J gene: TRBJ1-1; CDR3 DNA: TGTGCCAGCAGTCCCCCAGGACGTGAAGCTTTCTTT; CDR3 protein: CASSPPGREAFF
V gene: TRBV25-1; clone size: -; D gene: -; J gene: TRBJ1-5; CDR3 DNA: TGTGCCAGCTCACAGGGTAACAATCAGCCCCAGCATTTT; CDR3 protein: CASSQGNNQPQHF
V gene: TRBV6-1; clone size: -; D gene: TRBD1; J gene: TRBJ2-3; CDR3 DNA: TGTGCCAGCCTGAGAGAGGGGGCGGGAGATACGCAGTATTTT; CDR3 protein: CASLREGAGDTQYF
V gene: TRBV27; clone size: -; D gene: -; J gene: TRBJ2-5; CDR3 DNA: TGTGCCAGCAGTTCCCGGGCTCCGGAGACCCAGTACTTC; CDR3 protein: CASSSRAPETQYF
V gene: TRBV10-3; clone size: -; D gene: TRBD1; J gene: TRBJ2-7; CDR3 DNA: TGTGCCATCAGTGAGACAACCGGGACAGGGGGCGCCCACGAGCAGTACTTC; CDR3 protein: CAISETTGTGGAHEQYF
V gene: TRBV19; clone size: -; D gene: -; J gene: TRBJ1-5; CDR3 DNA: TGTGCCAGTACCGAACTAGGGCAGGATAGCAATCAGCCCCAGCATTTT; CDR3 protein: CASTELGQDSNQPQHF
V gene: TRBV6-5; clone size: -; D gene: -; J gene: TRBJ1-4; CDR3 DNA: TGTGCCAGCAGCCCGACTCCGGGGGCCGAGGAAAAACTGTTTTTT; CDR3 protein: CASSPTPGAEEKLFF
V gene: TRBV28; clone size: -; D gene: -; J gene: TRBJ2-5; CDR3 DNA: TGTGCCAGCCGACCTTCTTACGAGACCCAGTACTTC; CDR3 protein: CASRPSYETQYF
V gene: TRBV12-5; clone size: -; D gene: -; J gene: TRBJ1-1; CDR3 DNA: TGTGCTAGTGGTTTGGGTCTTGGGGGGGTTATGACTGAAGCTTTCTTT; CDR3 protein: CASGLGLGGVMTEAFF
V gene: TRBV7-2; clone size: -; D gene: TRBD2; J gene: TRBJ2-7; CDR3 DNA: TGTGCCAGCAGCTTATGGTCTAGCGGGAACGAGCAGTACTTC; CDR3 protein: CASSLWSSGNEQYF
V gene: TRBV4-1; clone size: -; D gene: TRBD1; J gene: TRBJ1-4; CDR3 DNA: TGCGCCAGCAGCCAAAGGACAGGGGATGAAAAACTGTTTTTT; CDR3 protein: CASSQRTGDEKLFF
V gene: TRBV21-1; clone size: -; D gene: -; J gene: TRBJ2-6; CDR3 DNA: -; CDR3 protein: CASSKAVGSGANVLTF
V gene: TRBV19; clone size: -; D gene: TRBD2; J gene: TRBJ2-7; CDR3 DNA: TGTGCCAGTAGTATAGGCGCGGGAGGATACTACGAGCAGTACTTC; CDR3 protein: CASSIGAGGYYEQYF
V gene: TRBV18; clone size: -; D gene: -; J gene: TRBJ2-3; CDR3 DNA: TGTGCCAGCTCACCCCCATCCACAGATACGCAGTATTTT; CDR3 protein: CASSPPSTDTQYF
V gene: TRBV9; clone size: -; D gene: TRBD1; J gene: TRBJ2-2; CDR3 DNA: TGTGCCAGCAGCGTCCTACCAGGACAGGGGATAACCGGGGAGCTGTTTTTT; CDR3 protein: CASSVLPGQGITGELFF
V gene: TRBV5-4; clone size: once; D gene: -; J gene: TRBJ1-4; CDR3 DNA: TGTGCCAGCAGCTTAGGGGGTAATGAAAAACTGTTTTTT; CDR3 protein: CASSLGGNEKLFF
V gene: TRBV28; clone size: -; D gene: -; J gene: TRBJ2-7; CDR3 DNA: TGTGCCAGCAGTTTCCGCACTAGCATGCACGAGCAGTACTTC; CDR3 protein: CASSFRTSMHEQYF
V gene: TRBV27; clone size: -; D gene: -; J gene: TRBJ2-7; CDR3 DNA: TGTGCCAGCAGCCCCGGGGGACGGTCCTACGAGCAGTACTTC; CDR3 protein: CASSPGGRSYEQYF
V gene: TRBV19; clone size: -; D gene: -; J gene: TRBJ1-5; CDR3 DNA: TGTGCCAGTAGTATTTCCGAAAGGGTAATTCAGCCCCAGCATTTT; CDR3 protein: CASSISERVIQPQHF
V gene: TRBV14; clone size: -; D gene: TRBD1; J gene: TRBJ2-2; CDR3 DNA: TGTGCCAGCAGACGCGACAGGGTGGCCGGGGAGCTGTTTTTT; CDR3 protein: CASRRDRVAGELFF
V gene: TRBV6-1; clone size: -; D gene: -; J gene: TRBJ2-7; CDR3 DNA: TGTGCCAGCAGTGAAGTCGTCAGTAAGTCAGCATGGTTCGCCTACGAGCAGTACTTC; CDR3 protein: CASSEVVSKSAWFAYEQYF
V gene: TRBV11-3; clone size: -; D gene: -; J gene: TRBJ2-1; CDR3 DNA: TGTGCCAGCAGCGTCGGCAATGAGCAGTTCTTC; CDR3 protein: CASSVGNEQFF
V gene: TRBV6-1; clone size: -; D gene: TRBD1; J gene: TRBJ2-1; CDR3 DNA: TGTGCCAGCAGACGTGCCGGGACAGCCTACAATGAGCAGTTCTTC; CDR3 protein: CASRRAGTAYNEQFF
V gene: TRBV2; clone size: -; D gene: TRBD1; J gene: TRBJ1-1; CDR3 DNA: TGTGCCAGTGGGAACAGGGGGCACACTGAAGCTTTCTTT; CDR3 protein: CASGNRGHTEAFF
V gene: TRBV13; clone size: few; D gene: -; J gene: TRBJ2-7; CDR3 DNA: TGTGCCAGCAGCCCCCCGTACCACGAGCAGTACTTC; CDR3 protein: CASSPPYHEQYF
V gene: TRBV6-9; clone size: -; D gene: TRBD2; J gene: TRBJ2-2; CDR3 DNA: TGTGCCAGCAGTTTCCGGACTAGCGGGTGCAGGGAGGAGCTGTTTTTT; CDR3 protein: CASSFRTSGCREELFF
V gene: TRBV5-1; clone size: -; D gene: -; J gene: TRBJ2-2; CDR3 DNA: TGCGCCAGCAGCTTGGCCCCACAGGGAAGCACCGGGGAGCTGTTTTTT; CDR3 protein: CASSLAPQGSTGELFF
V gene: TRBV11-3; clone size: -; D gene: TRBD2; J gene: TRBJ2-2; CDR3 DNA: TGTGCCAGCAGCTTAGACCAGCGTAGCGGGAGCGGAACCGGGGAGCTGTTTTTT; CDR3 protein: CASSLDQRSGSGTGELFF
V gene: TRBV2; clone size: few; D gene: -; J gene: TRBJ2-5; CDR3 DNA: TGTGCCAGCAGTGAACGGAGAGAGACCCAGTACTTC; CDR3 protein: CASSERRETQYF
V gene: TRBV20-1; clone size: -; D gene: -; J gene: TRBJ1-1; CDR3 DNA: TGCAGTGCTAATCCAACTGAAGCTTTCTTT; CDR3 protein: CSANPTEAFF
V gene: TRBV11-1; clone size: -; D gene: -; J gene: TRBJ2-1; CDR3 DNA: TGTGCCAGCAGCTATCCCAGATCAAGGGGCCCGAGCTCCTACAATGAGCAGTTCTTC; CDR3 protein: CASSYPRSRGPSSYNEQFF
V gene: TRBV4-1; clone size: -; D gene: TRBD2; J gene: TRBJ2-3; CDR3 DNA: TGCGCCAGCAGCCAATTAAGCGGGAGGGCCTCCGGCACAGATACGCAGTATTTT; CDR3 protein: CASSQLSGRASGTDTQYF
V gene: TRBV5-1; clone size: -; D gene: TRBD1; J gene: TRBJ2-5; CDR3 DNA: TGCGCCAGCAGTCGGACAGGGGGCTCAACACAAGAGACCCAGTACTTC; CDR3 protein: CASSRTGGSTQETQYF
V gene: TRBV11-2; clone size: -; D gene: -; J gene: TRBJ2-6; CDR3 DNA: TGTGCCAGCAGCTTTTTGTCTTTTTCCGGGGCCAACGTCCTGACTTTC; CDR3 protein: CASSFLSFSGANVLTF